This paragraph reports one T cell receptor (beta chain). Its antigen is currently unknown. The data stem from a study of cytomegalovirus exposure and HLA in healthy donors. Notes on the study in general: As immune exposure information, only CMV serostatus was available. A likely sequencing artifact accounted for one observed cluster of highly shared sequence variants. Presence/absence analyses assumed roughly uniform sequencing depth across donors. Indistinguishable V segments, including TRBV6-2 and TRBV6-3, were excluded.

V trimming: 5 bases; J trimming: 3 bases; junction bases outside the gene matches: 5. There are 14 residues in the CDR3. The V gene's germline CDR1 is SQVTM and CDR2 ANQGSEA. In the PCR, 60 Vbeta and 13 Jbeta primers were used. TCRdb's table, derived via immunoSEQ multiplex PCR, lists solely in-frame clones and lacks some. This repertoire shows tens of thousands of clones, roughly three quarters found once; its top ten account for under 3%. This TCR was sampled from a man younger than 40 in good health and CMV-seronegative. The genes are TRBV29-1 and TRBJ2-2, with 8 positions matching TRBD1. The sequenced material came from PBMCs. CDR3 sequence (DNA): TGCAGCGTTTCCCAGGGGGCCTACACCGGGGAGCTGTTTTTT. Its protein product is CSVSQGAYTGELFF.